Each of the 6 T cell receptor beta chains below was sequenced from the same sample in a study of blood T cells in healthy people across ages. With a J-beta primer mix and a sample-barcoded 5' primer, a second PCR ran about 7 to 12 cycles. TCRdb itself ran the 5' RACE reads through MiXCR, one entry per CDR3 protein. Of around 1,500,000 distinct CDR3 sequences listed, about 43% are singletons. The sequenced sample was blood. These receptors were obtained from a woman under 30 in good health.

The chain carries TRBV5-1 and TRBJ2-3, with D perhaps TRBD2 (6 bases). Per the germline V gene, CDR1 is SGHRS and CDR2 is YFSETQ. This CDR3 has 13 amino acids. V was clipped by 3 bases and J by 4 bases, with 9 bases between them. The CDR3 is CASSSGVADTQYF. The CDR3 region has the DNA TGCGCCAGCAGCTCGGGAGTGGCAGATACGCAGTATTTT. The full variable domain, its missing parts supplied by reference TRBV5-1 and TRBJ2-3, is KAGVTQTPRYLIKTRGQQVTLSCSPISGHRSVSWYQQTPGQGLQFLFEYFSETQRNKGNFPGRFSGRQFSNSRSEMNVSTLELGDSALYLCASSSGVADTQYFGPGTRLTVL.

The sample holds a few counts of this clonotype. The V and J genes are TRBV6-5 and TRBJ1-4; 9 positions match TRBD1. The CDR3 has 15 residues. CDR1 and CDR2 from the germline V gene are MNHEY and SVGAGI. Losses at the gene ends were 6 bases for V and 5 bases for J; bases not matched to a gene: 7. The CDR3 DNA follows: TGTGCCAGCAGGCCTCCCACAGGGGGCAATGAAAAACTGTTTTTT. Its protein is CASRPPTGGNEKLFF.

CDR3 sequence: CASSPLGTSAYNEQFF. CDR3 sequence (DNA): TGTGCCAGCAGTCCCCTCGGGACTAGCGCCTACAATGAGCAGTTCTTC. V is TRBV6-5 and J is TRBJ2-1; the match to TRBD2 covers 10 bases. The V gene's germline CDR1 is MNHEY and CDR2 SVGAGI. V was clipped by 5 bases and J by 2 bases; unmatched bases: 6. The CDR3 length is 16 residues.

The rearrangement joins TRBV6-5 to TRBJ1-1; weak D call: TRBD1 (6 bases). V was cut by 8 bases and J by 4 bases, with 17 bases left in between. The CDR3 runs to 14 residues. CDR1 is MNHEY, CDR2 SVGAGI, per germline. This CDR3 is CASAGRGAATEAFF. The CDR3 DNA reads TGTGCCAGCGCGGGGCGGGGGGCGGCCACTGAAGCTTTCTTT.

V and J are TRBV5-1 and TRBJ2-5; tentatively, D is TRBD1 or TRBD2 (5 bases each). The germline V and J ends were trimmed by 4 bases and 2 bases, with 18 bases remaining between them. Germline V gene lookup returns CDR1 SGHRS and CDR2 YFSETQ. The CDR3 extends over 16 amino acids. CDR3 loop: CASSPGSGEIQETQYF. CDR3 bases: TGCGCCAGCAGCCCAGGGAGCGGAGAGATACAAGAGACCCAGTACTTC. Full variable domain (rest looked up from reference TRBV5-1 and TRBJ2-5): KAGVTQTPRYLIKTRGQQVTLSCSPISGHRSVSWYQQTPGQGLQFLFEYFSETQRNKGNFPGRFSGRQFSNSRSEMNVSTLELGDSALYLCASSPGSGEIQETQYFGPGTRLLVL.

This clonotype was detected a few times. The V gene is TRBV6-2 or TRBV6-3, the J gene TRBJ1-2; D possibly corresponds to TRBD1 (5 bases). Germline CDR1 and CDR2: MNHEY and SVGEGT. This CDR3 comprises 13 residues. The V and J ends lost 5 bases and 5 bases respectively, with 12 bases between them. The chain's CDR3 is CASSKPGRYGYTF. CDR3 coding DNA: TGTGCCAGCAGTAAGCCGGGACGTTATGGCTACACCTTC.